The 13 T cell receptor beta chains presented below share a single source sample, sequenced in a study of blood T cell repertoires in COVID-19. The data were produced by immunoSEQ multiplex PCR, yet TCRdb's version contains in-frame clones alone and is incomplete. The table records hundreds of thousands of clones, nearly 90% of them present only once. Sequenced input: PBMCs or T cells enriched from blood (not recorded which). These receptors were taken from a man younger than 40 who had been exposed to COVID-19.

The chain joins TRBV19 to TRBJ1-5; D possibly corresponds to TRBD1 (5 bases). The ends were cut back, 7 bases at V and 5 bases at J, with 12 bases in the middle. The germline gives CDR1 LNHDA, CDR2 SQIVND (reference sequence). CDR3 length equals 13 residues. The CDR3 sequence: CASTNTGDQPQHF. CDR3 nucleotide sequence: TGTGCCAGTACCAATACGGGGGATCAGCCCCAGCATTTT.

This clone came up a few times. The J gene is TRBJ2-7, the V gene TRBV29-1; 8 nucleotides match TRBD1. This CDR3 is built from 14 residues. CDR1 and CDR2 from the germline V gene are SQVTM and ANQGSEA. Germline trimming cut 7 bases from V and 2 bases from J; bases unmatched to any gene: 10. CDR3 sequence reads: CSAVTGGGTYEQYF. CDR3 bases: TGCAGCGCCGTAACAGGGGGTGGTACCTACGAGCAGTACTTC.

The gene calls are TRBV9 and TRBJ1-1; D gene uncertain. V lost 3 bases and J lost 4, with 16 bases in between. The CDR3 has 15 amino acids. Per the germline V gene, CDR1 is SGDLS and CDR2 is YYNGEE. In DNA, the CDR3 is TGTGCCAGCAGCGACCCAGGAAGGCTTGCCACTGAAGCTTTCTTT. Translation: CASSDPGRLATEAFF.

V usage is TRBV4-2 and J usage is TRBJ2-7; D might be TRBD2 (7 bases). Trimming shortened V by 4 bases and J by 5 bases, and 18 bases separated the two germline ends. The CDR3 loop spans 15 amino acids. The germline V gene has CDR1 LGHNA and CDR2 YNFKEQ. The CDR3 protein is CASSPRGGLSHEQYF. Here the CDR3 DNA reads TGTGCCAGCAGCCCGAGGGGGGGGCTGAGTCACGAGCAGTACTTC.

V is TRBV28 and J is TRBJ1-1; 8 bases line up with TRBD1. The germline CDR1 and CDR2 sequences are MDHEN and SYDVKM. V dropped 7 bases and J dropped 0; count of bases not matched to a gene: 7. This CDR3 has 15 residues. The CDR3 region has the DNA TGTGCCAGCATTCGCTCAGGGGGCATGAACACTGAAGCTTTCTTT. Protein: CASIRSGGMNTEAFF.

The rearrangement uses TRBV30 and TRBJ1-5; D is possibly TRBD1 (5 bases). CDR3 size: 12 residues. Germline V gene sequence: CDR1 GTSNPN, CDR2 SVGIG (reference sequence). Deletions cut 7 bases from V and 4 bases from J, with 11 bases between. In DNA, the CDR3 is TGTGCCTCCGGACATGGTAATCAGCCCCAGCATTTT. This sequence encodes CASGHGNQPQHF.

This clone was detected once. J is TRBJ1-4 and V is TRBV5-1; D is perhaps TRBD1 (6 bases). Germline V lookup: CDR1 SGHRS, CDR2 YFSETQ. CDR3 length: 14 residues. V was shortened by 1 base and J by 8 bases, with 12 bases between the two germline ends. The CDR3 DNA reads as TGCGCCAGCAGCTTGAATGGGAGGGGGGAAAAACTGTTTTTT. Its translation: CASSLNGRGEKLFF.

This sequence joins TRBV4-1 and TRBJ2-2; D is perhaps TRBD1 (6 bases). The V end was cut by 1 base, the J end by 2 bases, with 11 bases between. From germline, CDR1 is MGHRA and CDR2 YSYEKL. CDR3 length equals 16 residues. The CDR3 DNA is TGCGCCAGCAGCCAAGGTGGACAGTCAAACACCGGGGAGCTGTTTTTT. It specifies CASSQGGQSNTGELFF.

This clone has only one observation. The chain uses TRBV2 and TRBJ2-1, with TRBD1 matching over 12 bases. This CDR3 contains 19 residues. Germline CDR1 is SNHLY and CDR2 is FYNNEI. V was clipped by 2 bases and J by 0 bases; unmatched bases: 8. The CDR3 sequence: CASSEPGQGAMSSYNEQFF. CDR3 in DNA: TGTGCCAGCAGTGAACCGGGACAGGGGGCTATGAGCTCCTACAATGAGCAGTTCTTC.

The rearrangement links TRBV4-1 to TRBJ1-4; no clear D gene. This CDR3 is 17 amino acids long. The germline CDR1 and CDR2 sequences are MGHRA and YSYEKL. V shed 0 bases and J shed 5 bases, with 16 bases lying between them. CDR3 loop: CASSQEYGDYENEKLFF. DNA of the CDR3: TGCGCCAGCAGCCAAGAATACGGGGATTACGAGAATGAAAAACTGTTTTTT.

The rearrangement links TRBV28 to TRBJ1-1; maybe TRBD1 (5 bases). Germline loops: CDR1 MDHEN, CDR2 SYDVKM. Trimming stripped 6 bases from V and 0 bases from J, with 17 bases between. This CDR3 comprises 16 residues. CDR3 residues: CASSPPQGGMNTEAFF. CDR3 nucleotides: TGTGCCAGCAGCCCACCTCAGGGCGGGATGAACACTGAAGCTTTCTTT.

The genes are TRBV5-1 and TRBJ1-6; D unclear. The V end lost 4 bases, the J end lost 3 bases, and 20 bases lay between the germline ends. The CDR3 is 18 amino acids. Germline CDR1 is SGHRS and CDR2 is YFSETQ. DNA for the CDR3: TGCGCCAGCAGCCCCCATGTCACGAGAGGGTACTATAATTCACCCCTCCACTTT. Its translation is CASSPHVTRGYYNSPLHF.

CDR3 residues: CASSPLPGQNIHQPQHF. The CDR3, as DNA: TGTGCCAGCTCACCATTGCCGGGACAGAATATCCATCAGCCCCAGCATTTT. The V and J genes are TRBV18 and TRBJ1-5, with 7 nucleotides matching TRBD1. Looked up from germline, CDR1 is KGHSH and CDR2 is LQKENI. After removal of 2 bases from V and 5 bases from J, the junction contained 12 bases not matched to a gene. The CDR3 contains 17 residues.